This TCR beta chain was recovered during a study of blood T cell repertoires in COVID-19. TCRdb's copy holds only in-frame clones and misses some; the assay was immunoSEQ multiplex PCR. The data show around 130,000 clones, with approximately 84% seen just once and more than 1.4% held by the top ten. The CDR3 consists of 14 residues. Germline CDR1 and CDR2: MRHNA and SNTAGT. V lost 3 bases, J lost 6 bases, and 14 bases lay in between. The receptor was derived from a man aged 60 to 75 with acute or convalescent COVID-19. This chain connects TRBV6-4 to TRBJ1-1, with a possible D match to TRBD1 (6 bases). The specimen sequenced was peripheral blood. CDR3: CASSESQGSAEAFF. The CDR3 DNA reads TGTGCCAGCAGTGAAAGCCAGGGGAGCGCTGAAGCTTTCTTT.